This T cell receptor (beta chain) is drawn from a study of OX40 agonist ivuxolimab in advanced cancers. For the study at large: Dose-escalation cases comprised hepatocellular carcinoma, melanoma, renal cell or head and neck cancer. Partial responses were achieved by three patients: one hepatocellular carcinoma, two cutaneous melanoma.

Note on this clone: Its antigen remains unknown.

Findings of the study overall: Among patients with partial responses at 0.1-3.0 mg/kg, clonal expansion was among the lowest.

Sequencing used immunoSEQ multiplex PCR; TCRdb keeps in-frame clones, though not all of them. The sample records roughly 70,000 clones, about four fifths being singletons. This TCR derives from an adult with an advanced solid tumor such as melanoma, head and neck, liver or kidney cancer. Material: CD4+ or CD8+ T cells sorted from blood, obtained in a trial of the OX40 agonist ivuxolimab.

The CDR3 protein is CASSLQDRDYGYTF. CDR3 DNA sequence: TGTGCCAGCAGCTTGCAGGACAGGGACTATGGCTACACCTTC. The rearrangement links TRBV5-6 to TRBJ1-2; 8 nucleotides match TRBD1. Looked up from germline, CDR1 is SGHDT and CDR2 is YYEEEE. The CDR3 totals 14 residues. Trimming at V came to 1 base and at J to 3 bases, leaving 2 bases not matched to a gene.